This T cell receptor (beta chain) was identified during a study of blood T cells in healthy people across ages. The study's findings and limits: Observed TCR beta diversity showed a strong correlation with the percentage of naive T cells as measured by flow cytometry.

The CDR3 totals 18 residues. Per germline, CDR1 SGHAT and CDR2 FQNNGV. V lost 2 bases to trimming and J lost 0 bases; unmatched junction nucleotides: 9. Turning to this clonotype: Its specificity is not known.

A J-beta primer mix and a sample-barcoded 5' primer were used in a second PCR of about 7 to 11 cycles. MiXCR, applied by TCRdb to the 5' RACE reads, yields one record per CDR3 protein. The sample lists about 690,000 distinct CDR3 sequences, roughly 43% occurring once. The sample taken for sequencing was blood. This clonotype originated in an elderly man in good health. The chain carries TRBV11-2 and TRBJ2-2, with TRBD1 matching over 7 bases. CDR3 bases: TGTGCCAGCAGCTTAACCCGACAGGGCAAAACGAACACCGGGGAGCTGTTTTTT. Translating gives CASSLTRQGKTNTGELFF.